Listed below are T cell receptor beta chains from one sample, sequenced in a study of OX40 agonist ivuxolimab in advanced cancers. Some clones are missing from TCRdb's copy, which holds only in-frame ones; the method was immunoSEQ multiplex PCR. The sample contains tens of thousands of clones, 85% to 90% of which appear only once. Specimen: CD4+ or CD8+ T cells sorted from blood, collected in a trial of the OX40 agonist ivuxolimab. These receptors were collected from an adult with an advanced solid tumor such as melanoma, head and neck, liver or kidney cancer. The CDR3 runs from the conserved cysteine through the conserved F or W. Each record gives: D gene, V gene, J gene, CDR3 length, CDR3 DNA, CDR3 protein. The D gene is left open where the match is weak.

.	TRBV18	TRBJ1-1	14	TGTGCCAGCTCACCCAGGGAAGGGGACACTGAAGCTTTCTTT	CASSPREGDTEAFF
.	TRBV15	TRBJ2-2	15	TGTGCCACCAGCAGAGAAGCCCCAGGGACCGGGGAGCTGTTTTTT	CATSREAPGTGELFF
.	TRBV29-1	TRBJ1-1	13	TGCAGCGTAACAGGGCAGGGGAACACTGAAGCTTTCTTT	CSVTGQGNTEAFF
TRBD1	TRBV5-1	TRBJ1-1	15	TGCGCCAGCGGCCGACAGGGGCCCAAAGGCACTGAAGCTTTCTTT	CASGRQGPKGTEAFF
.	TRBV5-1	TRBJ2-3	16	TGCGCCAGCAGCTTGGCCCGGGACGGTAGCACAGATACGCAGTATTTT	CASSLARDGSTDTQYF
.	TRBV27	TRBJ1-5	16	TGTGCCAGCAGTTTGAAGGGCCCCTATAGCAATCAGCCCCAGCATTTT	CASSLKGPYSNQPQHF
.	TRBV13	TRBJ1-3	14	TGTGCCAGCAGCTTACGCACCTCTGGAAACACCATATATTTT	CASSLRTSGNTIYF
.	TRBV2	TRBJ1-5	14	TGTGCCAGCACGGATGGGGTAGTAAATCAGCCCCAGCATTTT	CASTDGVVNQPQHF
.	TRBV4-1	TRBJ1-1	15	TGCGCCAGCAGCCAAGTCTCAATGGGCAACACTGAAGCTTTCTTT	CASSQVSMGNTEAFF
TRBD2	TRBV6-5	TRBJ2-5	15	TGTGCCAGCAGGGGACTAGCGGGACTCCAAGAGACCCAGTACTTC	CASRGLAGLQETQYF
TRBD2	TRBV9	TRBJ2-1	16	TGTGCCAGCAGCGTCCCCGACAGCGGGAGGGCAAACGAGCAGTTCTTC	CASSVPDSGRANEQFF